This paragraph reports one T cell receptor beta chain. This sample was taken from a study of OX40 agonist ivuxolimab in advanced cancers. The repertoire was sequenced with immunoSEQ multiplex PCR; TCRdb's copy has only in-frame clones and lacks some. Among some 44,000 clones, 75% to 85% were seen once, and the ten largest hold under 11%. The CDR3 has 13 amino acids. V shed 8 bases and J shed 7 bases, with 14 bases lying between them. Germline V lookup: CDR1 SNHLY, CDR2 FYNNEI. V gene TRBV2 combines with J gene TRBJ2-2; D unresolved. This clonotype originated in an adult with an advanced solid tumor such as melanoma, head and neck, liver or kidney cancer. Sample: CD4+ or CD8+ T cells sorted from blood, taken in a trial of the OX40 agonist ivuxolimab. The CDR3 reads CASQKNAIGELFF. The DNA of the CDR3 is TGTGCCAGCCAAAAAAACGCCATCGGGGAGCTGTTTTTT.